The rows below give T cell receptor beta chains drawn from one sample of a study of blood T cell repertoires in COVID-19. Libraries were prepared by immunoSEQ multiplex PCR; TCRdb keeps only in-frame clonotypes and omits some of them. Altogether around 78,000 clones are present, about 89% being singletons, with the ten largest covering roughly 1.9%. The sequencing input was peripheral blood. The receptors here all came from a woman aged 55 to 70 with acute or convalescent COVID-19. The CDR3 runs from the conserved cysteine through the conserved F or W. Fields, in order: clone size, D gene, J gene, V gene, CDR3 protein, CDR3 DNA. D genes are given only for firm matches. Part of the rows lack a size; the others show once, few, many or a class for expanded clones.

.	.	TRBJ1-1	TRBV6-1	CASSEIGGGNTEAFF	TGTGCCAGCAGTGAAATTGGAGGAGGTAACACTGAAGCTTTCTTT
.	TRBD1	TRBJ1-1	TRBV6-2/TRBV6-3	CASSGTAPLGTEAFF	TGTGCCAGCAGTGGGACAGCGCCCCTGGGGACTGAAGCTTTCTTT
.	.	TRBJ1-4	TRBV19	CASSIRGYRQSNEKLFF	TGTGCCAGTAGTATCAGGGGCTACAGACAAAGTAATGAAAAACTGTTTTTT
once	TRBD1	TRBJ2-5	TRBV28	CATAEGRGETQYF	TGTGCCACAGCCGAGGGCAGGGGGGAGACCCAGTACTTC
.	.	TRBJ2-1	TRBV28	CASSLRLRGWNEQFF	TGTGCCAGCAGCTTACGCCTTAGGGGGTGGAATGAGCAGTTCTTC
few	TRBD2	TRBJ2-3	TRBV28	CASRGLETDTQYF	TGTGCCAGCAGGGGACTAGAGACAGATACGCAGTATTTT
.	TRBD1	TRBJ2-7	TRBV4-3	CASSQLTGAGYEQYF	TGCGCCAGCAGCCAATTAACAGGGGCAGGGTACGAGCAGTACTTC
.	.	TRBJ2-1	TRBV27	CASRYYNEQFF	TGTGCCAGCAGGTATTACAATGAGCAGTTCTTC
.	TRBD2	TRBJ2-2	TRBV3-1/TRBV3-2	CASSPMGLAGLTGELFF	TGTGCCAGCAGCCCAATGGGACTAGCGGGTCTCACCGGGGAGCTGTTTTTT
.	.	TRBJ2-1	TRBV10-2	CASSDRGTAVYNEQFF	TGCGCCAGCAGTGACCGCGGGACGGCGGTTTACAATGAGCAGTTCTTC
.	TRBD1	TRBJ1-2	TRBV7-2	CASSQSQGAGGYTF	TGTGCCAGCAGCCAAAGCCAGGGGGCGGGTGGCTACACCTTC
.	.	TRBJ1-1	TRBV6-2/TRBV6-3	CASSSGNTEAFF	TGTGCCAGCAGTTCCGGGAACACTGAAGCTTTCTTT
.	.	TRBJ1-2	TRBV24-1	CATSDPQGNYGYTF	TGTGCCACCAGTGATCCTCAGGGAAACTATGGCTACACCTTC
.	TRBD1	TRBJ1-2	TRBV15	CATSRGGQGASSYTF	TGTGCCACCAGCAGAGGAGGACAGGGGGCTTCGAGCTACACCTTC
.	TRBD1	TRBJ2-1	TRBV28	CAASKGQGANNEQFF	TGTGCCGCCAGTAAGGGACAGGGGGCCAACAATGAGCAGTTCTTC
.	TRBD1	TRBJ1-2	TRBV5-1	CASSQLAGRVAGGFDGYTF	TGCGCCAGCAGCCAACTCGCGGGCAGAGTGGCAGGGGGCTTCGATGGCTACACCTTC
.	.	TRBJ1-1	TRBV29-1	CSVTSGEGIIEAFF	TGCAGCGTGACTTCGGGGGAGGGGATAATTGAAGCTTTCTTT
few	TRBD2	TRBJ2-7	TRBV30	CAWKRTSGAWGEQYF	TGTGCCTGGAAAAGGACTAGCGGGGCCTGGGGCGAGCAGTACTTC
.	.	TRBJ1-2	TRBV2	CASSPTGNYGYTF	TGTGCCAGCAGTCCGACAGGAAACTATGGCTACACCTTC
.	.	TRBJ1-3	TRBV28	CASTPDISTGNTIYF	TGTGCCAGCACCCCCGACATCTCGACTGGAAACACCATATATTTT
.	TRBD1	TRBJ2-7	TRBV4-1	CASSQSLPGTGSKEQYF	TGCGCCAGCAGCCAGTCGCTGCCCGGGACAGGTTCTAAAGAGCAGTACTTC
once	TRBD1	TRBJ2-5	TRBV2	CASTRGRTQYF	TGTGCCAGCACCAGGGGGAGGACCCAGTACTTC
.	TRBD1	TRBJ2-4	TRBV14	CASSLTNRGIQYF	TGTGCCAGCAGCCTTACGAACAGGGGCATTCAGTACTTC
.	.	TRBJ1-1	TRBV7-9	CASSSGTLGGTEAFF	TGTGCCAGCAGCTCCGGGACCCTGGGAGGCACTGAAGCTTTCTTT
once	TRBD1	TRBJ2-7	TRBV3-1/TRBV3-2	CASSQEDPTGGPDSYEQYF	TGTGCCAGCAGCCAGGAAGATCCAACAGGGGGGCCCGATTCCTACGAGCAGTACTTC
.	TRBD1	TRBJ2-1	TRBV4-3	CASSQEPGTGMDEQFF	TGCGCCAGCAGCCAAGAGCCCGGGACAGGGATGGATGAGCAGTTCTTC
.	TRBD2	TRBJ2-1	TRBV7-3	CASSSTTSGKHNEQFF	TGTGCCAGCAGCTCCACGACTAGCGGTAAACACAATGAGCAGTTCTTC
.	TRBD1	TRBJ1-5	TRBV27	CASSPGTGGSNQPQHF	TGTGCCAGCAGTCCAGGGACAGGGGGGAGCAATCAGCCCCAGCATTTT
.	.	TRBJ2-7	TRBV10-3	CAISEMTEYEQYF	TGTGCCATCAGTGAGATGACAGAATACGAGCAGTACTTC
.	TRBD1	TRBJ1-1	TRBV19	CASSYRGLTEAFF	TGTGCCAGTAGTTACAGGGGGTTAACTGAAGCTTTCTTT
.	.	TRBJ2-4	TRBV5-4	CASSFDRNIQYF	TGTGCCAGCAGCTTTGACAGAAACATTCAGTACTTC
.	.	TRBJ2-7	TRBV4-2	CASSQDFGGSYEQYF	TGTGCCAGCAGCCAAGATTTCGGCGGCTCCTACGAGCAGTACTTC
.	.	TRBJ1-3	TRBV19	CASSYRVSSGNTIYF	TGTGCCAGTAGTTACCGGGTCTCATCTGGAAACACCATATATTTT
once	.	TRBJ2-6	TRBV7-2	CASSQRQGRTDTGANVLTF	TGTGCCAGCAGCCAAAGACAAGGTCGAACGGACACTGGGGCCAACGTCCTGACTTTC
.	.	TRBJ2-2	TRBV9	CASSSRQAPNTGELFF	TGTGCCAGCAGCTCCCGACAGGCCCCGAACACCGGGGAGCTGTTTTTT
.	TRBD2	TRBJ2-3	TRBV7-2	CASSPRGLAGTDTQYF	TGTGCCAGCAGCCCCCGGGGACTAGCGGGCACAGATACGCAGTATTTT
once	TRBD2	TRBJ2-1	TRBV4-2	CASSQGGLAGGQQFF	TGTGCCAGCAGCCAAGGTGGACTAGCGGGAGGCCAGCAGTTCTTC
.	.	TRBJ1-2	TRBV30	CAWSAGRGGFGYTF	TGTGCCTGGAGTGCCGGCCGGGGGGGGTTTGGCTACACCTTC
.	.	TRBJ1-6	TRBV29-1	CLTGKDSPLHF	TGCCTTACAGGAAAGGATTCACCCCTCCACTTT
.	TRBD2	TRBJ2-7	TRBV6-5	CASSPQAGSYEQYF	TGTGCCAGCAGTCCACAAGCGGGATCCTACGAGCAGTACTTC
.	TRBD1	TRBJ2-7	TRBV6-5	CASSLQGAKYEQYF	TGTGCCAGCAGCCTACAGGGGGCTAAATACGAGCAGTACTTC
.	TRBD2	TRBJ2-5	TRBV11-3	CASSAVGDPGGTQYF	TGTGCCAGCAGCGCCGTGGGGGATCCGGGGGGGACCCAGTACTTC